A single sample is the source of the 16 T cell receptor beta chains below, sequenced in a study of T cells in localized non-small cell lung cancer. TCRdb keeps only in-frame clones here, not all; method: immunoSEQ multiplex PCR. The table lists 72,000 or so clones, 86% of them singletons. The sample was peripheral blood, taken before any cancer treatment. The receptor source for this set is a male donor aged 60 or over with stage III squamous cell lung carcinoma.

The genes are TRBV5-1 and TRBJ2-3, with D perhaps assigned TRBD1 or TRBD2 (6 bases each). There are 16 residues in the CDR3. V lost 0 bases and J 1 base, leaving 12 bases between the germline ends. The germline CDR1 and CDR2 sequences are SGHRS and YFSETQ. The CDR3 is CASSLARGLRTDTQYF. The CDR3 bases are TGCGCCAGCAGCTTGGCACGGGGGCTTCGCACAGATACGCAGTATTTT.

The rearrangement uses TRBV11-2 and TRBJ2-3; a weak D match, TRBD2 (5 bases). Trimming stripped 5 bases from V and 2 bases from J, with 11 bases between. CDR1 is SGHAT and CDR2 is FQNNGV in the germline V gene. The CDR3 extends over 14 amino acids. The CDR3: CASSPMTNTDTQYF. The DNA of the CDR3 is TGTGCCAGCAGCCCAATGACTAACACAGATACGCAGTATTTT.

The chain couples TRBV10-3 to TRBJ2-2, with a possible D match to TRBD2 (6 bases). CDR3 length equals 15 residues. Between the trimmed V and J ends, which lost 3 bases and 3 bases, there was a span of 11 bases. In germline, CDR1 is ENHRY, CDR2 SYGVKD. The CDR3 DNA reads as TGTGCCATCAGTGACCGGTCGGGGGACACCGGGGAGCTGTTTTTT. It translates to CAISDRSGDTGELFF.

The chain combines TRBV27 with TRBJ2-2; 7 nucleotides match TRBD2. This CDR3 region has 14 residues. J lost 4 bases, V lost 6 bases, and 5 bases had no gene match. Per germline, CDR1 MNHEY and CDR2 SMNVEV (reference sequence). The chain's CDR3 is CASRRGGATGELFF. In DNA, the CDR3 is TGTGCCAGCAGAAGGGGAGGGGCCACCGGGGAGCTGTTTTTT.

The V call is TRBV7-9, the J call TRBJ1-1, with 7 bases fitting TRBD1. CDR3 length: 17 amino acids. Germline trimming cut 3 bases from V and 0 bases from J; bases unmatched to any gene: 10. Germline V gene lookup returns CDR1 SEHNR and CDR2 FQNEAQ (reference sequence). CDR3 in DNA: TGTGCCAGCAGCTTCTGGACAGGCGGTAGATTGAACACTGAAGCTTTCTTT. Translating gives CASSFWTGGRLNTEAFF.

The V call is TRBV23-1, the J call TRBJ1-2; 8 bases align to TRBD1. TRBV23-1 is designated an ORF whose function remains uncertain. Trimming at V came to 4 bases and at J to 0 bases, leaving 4 bases not matched to a gene. CDR3 size: 15 residues. As DNA, the CDR3 is TGCGCCAGCAGTCTACTGGACAGGGCTAACTATGGCTACACCTTC. Translated: CASSLLDRANYGYTF.

This chain links TRBV2 with TRBJ1-5; TRBD1 matches 11 bases. Germline lookup yields CDR1 SNHLY and CDR2 FYNNEI. The length of the CDR3 is 14 residues. V lost 6 bases and J lost 8; bases outside the gene matches: 6. For the CDR3, the DNA is TGTGCCAGCAGCGGAGGACAGGGGGCAAAGCCCCAGCATTTT. It codes for CASSGGQGAKPQHF.

This rearrangement joins TRBV2 to TRBJ1-2, with 8 bases matching TRBD1. Losses at the gene ends were 7 bases for V and 2 bases for J; bases not matched to a gene: 9. The CDR3 runs to 15 residues. Germline V gene data show CDR1 as SNHLY and CDR2 as FYNNEI. CDR3 protein: CASTSGTGLNYGYTF. The DNA for the CDR3 is TGTGCCAGCACCTCCGGGACAGGCCTAAACTATGGCTACACCTTC.

The chain carries TRBV7-9 and TRBJ2-3; D is ambiguous. Between the trimmed V and J ends, which lost 4 bases and 5 bases, there was a span of 10 bases. The CDR3 totals 13 residues. Germline CDR1 reads SEHNR; CDR2 reads FQNEAQ (reference sequence). CDR3 in amino acids: CASSYYGGDTQYF. For the CDR3, the DNA is TGTGCCAGCAGCTATTACGGCGGAGATACGCAGTATTTT.

Concerning this clone itself: This sample includes further DNA sequences coding for the same CDR3. The chain joins TRBV12-2 to TRBJ2-7. TRBV12-2 is labeled a pseudogene. The CDR3 is made up of 16 amino acids. CDR3 protein: CASRFSPGLAFYEQYV. In DNA form, the CDR3 reads TGTGCAAGTCGCTTTTCTCCGGGGCTAGCTTTCTACGAGCAGTACGTC.

V and J are TRBV4-3 and TRBJ2-6, with no clear D. Looked up from germline, CDR1 is LGHNA and CDR2 is YSLEER. V dropped 0 bases and J dropped 3 bases, with 9 bases sitting between them. CDR3 size: 16 residues. CDR3 nucleotides: TGCGCCAGCAGCCAAGACCATGTGGGTGGGGCCAACGTCCTGACTTTC. Its translation is CASSQDHVGGANVLTF.

The rearrangement uses TRBV18 and TRBJ2-2; D unresolved. This CDR3 is built from 14 residues. V was clipped by 1 base and J by 1 base, with 4 bases between them. Germline CDR1 and CDR2: KGHSH and LQKENI. The CDR3 protein is CASSPQMNTGELFF. The DNA for the CDR3 is TGTGCCAGCTCACCACAAATGAACACCGGGGAGCTGTTTTTT. Drawing the rest from reference TRBV18 and TRBJ2-2, the complete variable domain is NAGVMQNPRHLVRRRGQEARLRCSPMKGHSHVYWYRQLPEEGLKFMVYLQKENIIDESGMPKERFSAEFPKEGPSILRIQQVVRGDSAAYFCASSPQMNTGELFFGEGSRLTVL.

The V call is TRBV6-6, the J call TRBJ1-2; 7 nucleotides align to TRBD1. V lost 6 bases and J lost 2; bases outside the gene matches: 3. CDR1 MNHNY and CDR2 SVGAGI come from the germline V gene (reference sequence). CDR3 length: 13 amino acids. The CDR3 DNA reads TGTGCCAGCAGAGGGACAGCGAACTATGGCTACACCTTC. Its protein is CASRGTANYGYTF.

In this sample, this clone turned up once. The chain employs TRBV10-3 and TRBJ2-3; 12 nucleotides align to TRBD1. Germline lookup yields CDR1 ENHRY and CDR2 SYGVKD. The CDR3 contains 16 residues. Trimming at V came to 6 bases and at J to 4 bases, leaving 8 bases not matched to a gene. CDR3 in amino acids: CAISSPGTGGADTQYF. As DNA, the CDR3 is TGTGCCATCAGCTCTCCCGGGACAGGGGGCGCAGATACGCAGTATTTT.

The CDR3: CASSIGLNAGELFF. The CDR3 coding sequence is TGTGCCAGTAGTATAGGGCTGAATGCCGGGGAGCTGTTTTTT. This chain connects TRBV19 to TRBJ2-2; D gene uncertain. V lost 1 base and J lost 6, with 9 bases in between. The CDR3 spans 14 residues. CDR1 and CDR2 (germline): LNHDA, SQIVND (reference sequence).

This rearrangement joins TRBV5-1 to TRBJ1-4; 11 nucleotides align to TRBD1. Trimming removed 4 bases from V and 4 bases from J; junction bases left unmatched: 12. Germline CDR1 reads SGHRS; CDR2 reads YFSETQ. The CDR3 consists of 18 residues. This CDR3 reads CASSPRDRGIGNNEKLFF. CDR3 nucleotide sequence: TGCGCCAGCAGCCCCCGGGACAGGGGGATTGGAAATAATGAAAAACTGTTTTTT.